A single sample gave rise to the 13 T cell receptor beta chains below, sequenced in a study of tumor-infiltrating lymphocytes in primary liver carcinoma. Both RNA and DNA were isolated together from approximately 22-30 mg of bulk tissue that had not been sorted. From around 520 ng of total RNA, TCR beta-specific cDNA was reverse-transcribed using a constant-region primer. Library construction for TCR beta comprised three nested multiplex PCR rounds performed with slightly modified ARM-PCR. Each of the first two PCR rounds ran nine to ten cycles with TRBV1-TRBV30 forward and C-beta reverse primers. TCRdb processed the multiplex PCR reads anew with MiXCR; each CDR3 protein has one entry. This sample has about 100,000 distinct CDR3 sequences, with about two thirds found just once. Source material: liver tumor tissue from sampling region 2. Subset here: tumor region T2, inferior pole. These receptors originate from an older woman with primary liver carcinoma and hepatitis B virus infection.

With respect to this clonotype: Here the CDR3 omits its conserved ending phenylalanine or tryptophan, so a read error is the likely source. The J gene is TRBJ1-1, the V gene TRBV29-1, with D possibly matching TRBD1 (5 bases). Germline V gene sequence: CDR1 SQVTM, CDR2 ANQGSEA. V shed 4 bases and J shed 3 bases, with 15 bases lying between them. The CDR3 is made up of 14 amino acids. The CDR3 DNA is TGCAGCGTTGGTACTGGGACCATGGACACTGAAGCTTTCTTA. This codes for CSVGTGTMDTEAFL.

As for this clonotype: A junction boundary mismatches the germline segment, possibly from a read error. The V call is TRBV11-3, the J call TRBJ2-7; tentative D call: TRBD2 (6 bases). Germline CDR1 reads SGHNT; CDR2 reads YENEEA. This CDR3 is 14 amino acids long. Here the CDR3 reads CASSLSGREHDQHF. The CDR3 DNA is TGTGCCAGCAGCTTAAGCGGACGGGAGCACGATCAGCACTTC.

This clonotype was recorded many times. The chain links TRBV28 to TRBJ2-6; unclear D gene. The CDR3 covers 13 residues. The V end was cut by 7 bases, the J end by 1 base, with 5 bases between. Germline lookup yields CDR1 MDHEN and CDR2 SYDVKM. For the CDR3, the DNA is TGTGCCAGCACCCTATCTGGGGCCAACGTCCTGACTTTC. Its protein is CASTLSGANVLTF.

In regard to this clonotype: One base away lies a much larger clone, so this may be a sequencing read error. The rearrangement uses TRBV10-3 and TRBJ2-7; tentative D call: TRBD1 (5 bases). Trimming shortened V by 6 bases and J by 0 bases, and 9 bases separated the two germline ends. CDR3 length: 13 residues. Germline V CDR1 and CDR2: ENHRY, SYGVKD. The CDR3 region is CAISLRDSYEQYF. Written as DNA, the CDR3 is TGTGCCATCAGCCTCAGGGACTCCTACGAGCAGTACTTC.

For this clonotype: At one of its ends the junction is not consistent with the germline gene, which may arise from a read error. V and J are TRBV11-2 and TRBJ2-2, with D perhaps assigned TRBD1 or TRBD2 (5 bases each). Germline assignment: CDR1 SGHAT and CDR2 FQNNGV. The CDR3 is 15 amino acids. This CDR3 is CASSLPQGPTGDLFF. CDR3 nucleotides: TGTGCCAGCAGTCTTCCGCAAGGACCGACCGGGGACCTGTTTTTT.

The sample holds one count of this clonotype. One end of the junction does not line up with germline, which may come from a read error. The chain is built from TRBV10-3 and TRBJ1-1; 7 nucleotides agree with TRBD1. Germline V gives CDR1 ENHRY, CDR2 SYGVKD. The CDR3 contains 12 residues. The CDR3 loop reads CAISDPGGEAIF. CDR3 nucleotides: TGTGCCATCAGTGATCCAGGGGGTGAAGCTATCTTT.

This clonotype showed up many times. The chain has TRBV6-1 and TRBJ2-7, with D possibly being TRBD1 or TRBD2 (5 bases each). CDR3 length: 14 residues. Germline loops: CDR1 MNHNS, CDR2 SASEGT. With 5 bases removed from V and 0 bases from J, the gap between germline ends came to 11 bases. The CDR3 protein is CASSSYGASYEQYF. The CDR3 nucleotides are TGTGCCAGCAGTTCGTACGGGGCCTCCTACGAGCAGTACTTC.

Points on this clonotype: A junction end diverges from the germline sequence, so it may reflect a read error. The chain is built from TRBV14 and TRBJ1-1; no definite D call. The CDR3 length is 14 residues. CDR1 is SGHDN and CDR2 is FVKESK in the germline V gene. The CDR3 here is CASSQCLRNTEAFF. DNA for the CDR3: TGTGCCAGTAGCCAATGTCTCCGGAACACTGAAGCTTTCTTT. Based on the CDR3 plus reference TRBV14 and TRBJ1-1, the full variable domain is EAGVTQFPSHSVIEKGQTVTLRCDPISGHDNLYWYRRVMGKEIKFLLHFVKESKQDESGMPNNRFLAERTGGTYSTLKVQPAELEDSGVYFCASSQCLRNTEAFFGQGTRLTVV.

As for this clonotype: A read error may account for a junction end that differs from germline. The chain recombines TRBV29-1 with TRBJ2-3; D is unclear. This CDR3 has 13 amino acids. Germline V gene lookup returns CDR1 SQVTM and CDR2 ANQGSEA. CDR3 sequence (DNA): TGCAGCGTTGGTGGGCGTAGCACAGATAAGCAGTATTTT. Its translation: CSVGGRSTDKQYF.

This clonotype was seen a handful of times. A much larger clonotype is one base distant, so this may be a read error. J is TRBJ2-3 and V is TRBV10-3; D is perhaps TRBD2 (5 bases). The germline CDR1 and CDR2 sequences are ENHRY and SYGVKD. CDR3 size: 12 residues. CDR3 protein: CAIRGGADTQNF. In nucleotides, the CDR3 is TGTGCCATCCGAGGAGGCGCGGATACGCAGAATTTT.

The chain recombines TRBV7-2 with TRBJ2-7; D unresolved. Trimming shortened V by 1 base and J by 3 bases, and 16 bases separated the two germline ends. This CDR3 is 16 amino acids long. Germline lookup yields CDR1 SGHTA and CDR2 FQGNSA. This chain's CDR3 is CASSLGSAPRRYEQYF. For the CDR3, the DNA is TGTGCCAGCAGCTTAGGGTCGGCCCCTCGGCGCTACGAGCAGTACTTC. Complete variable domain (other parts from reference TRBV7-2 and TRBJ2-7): GAGVSQSPSNKVTEKGKDVELRCDPISGHTALYWYRQSLGQGLEFLIYFQGNSAPDKSGLPSDRFSAERTGGSVSTLTIQRTQQEDSAVYLCASSLGSAPRRYEQYFGPGTRLTVT.

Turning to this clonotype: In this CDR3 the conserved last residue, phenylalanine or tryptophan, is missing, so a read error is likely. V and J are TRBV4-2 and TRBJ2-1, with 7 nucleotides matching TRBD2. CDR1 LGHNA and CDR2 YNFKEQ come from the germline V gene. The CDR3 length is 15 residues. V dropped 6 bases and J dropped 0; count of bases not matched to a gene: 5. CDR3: CASRSTSDSYNEQFS. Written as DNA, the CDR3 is TGTGCCAGCAGGTCCACTAGCGACTCCTACAATGAGCAGTTCTCC.

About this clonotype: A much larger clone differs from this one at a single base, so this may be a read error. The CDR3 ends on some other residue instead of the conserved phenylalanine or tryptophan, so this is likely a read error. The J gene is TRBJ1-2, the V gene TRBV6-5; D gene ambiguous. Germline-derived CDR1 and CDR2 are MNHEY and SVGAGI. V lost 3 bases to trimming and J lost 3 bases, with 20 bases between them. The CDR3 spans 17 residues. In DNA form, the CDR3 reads TGTGCCAGCAGTTATTCAACAGTGGGGAGAGGGTACTATGGCTACACCTCC. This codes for CASSYSTVGRGYYGYTS.